This T cell receptor beta chain comes out of a study of cytomegalovirus exposure and HLA in healthy donors. The protocol was immunoSEQ multiplex PCR, while the TCRdb copy is restricted to in-frame clones and leaves out a portion. The data contain tens of thousands of clones, roughly 94% of them singletons. The CDR3 is made up of 15 amino acids. Between the trimmed V and J ends, which lost 5 bases and 10 bases, there was a span of 24 bases. Germline CDR1 is MNHEY and CDR2 is SVGAGI. The sequencing sample was made of PBMCs. This chain connects TRBV6-5 to TRBJ2-7, with a weak D call TRBD2 (6 bases). The source is a woman aged 18-30 years in good health and CMV-seropositive. The CDR3 is CASSQWDSATRKQYF. CDR3 sequence (DNA): TGTGCCAGCAGTCAATGGGACTCCGCTACGAGAAAACAGTACTTC.